This TCR beta chain was obtained from a study of CD8+CD57+ T cells in acquired aplastic anemia. Study in general: The DNA of sorted CD4+ and CD8+ cells averaged about 3 ug.

A note on this clonotype: What it binds is unknown.

Germline V gene sequence: CDR1 DFQATT, CDR2 SNEGSKA (reference sequence). This CDR3 is built from 13 residues. The junction had 4 bases not matched to a gene; V was cut back by 5 bases and J by 4 bases. TCR beta VDJ combinations and CDR3 sequences were profiled from genomic DNA. A single record per CDR3 protein comes from TCRdb applying MiXCR to the reads. The table includes 150,000 to 200,000 distinct CDR3 sequences, 48% detected once. The patients chosen for sequencing had shown expansion of CD8+CD57+ cells (detected by flow cytometry). Everyone among the patients had severe acquired aplastic anemia. Points from the study as a whole: Significance was not reached for CD8+ Simpson's diversity between patients and controls. Found in both controls and patients were around 30 CD8+ CDR3 sequences.

The sequencing sample was made of sorted CD4+, CD8+, or CD8+CD57+ T cells (not recorded which) from PBMCs. J is TRBJ1-1 and V is TRBV20-1, with 10 positions matching TRBD1. This receptor was identified in a human donor with aplastic anemia. CDR3 loop: CSAGGQGGTEAFF. The DNA of the CDR3 is TGCAGTGCTGGAGGACAGGGGGGCACTGAAGCTTTCTTT.